The rows below give T cell receptor beta chains drawn from one sample of a study of blood T cell repertoires in COVID-19. Profiled with immunoSEQ multiplex PCR; TCRdb holds only in-frame clones, not every one. The sample carries 85,000 to 100,000 clones, 90% recorded once. Material for sequencing was peripheral blood. Source of these receptors: a man between 60 and 75 years old with acute or convalescent COVID-19. Both conserved end residues are part of each CDR3. A D gene is named only where the DNA matches it firmly. Only some rows state a clone size, as once, few, many or a class for expanded clones.

V gene	D gene	clone size	J gene	CDR3 length	CDR3 protein	CDR3 DNA
TRBV2	-	-	TRBJ1-5	14	CASQREVSNQPQHF	TGTGCCAGTCAGCGGGAGGTAAGCAATCAGCCCCAGCATTTT
TRBV6-2/TRBV6-3	-	-	TRBJ1-5	14	CASSYYNSNQPQHF	TGTGCCAGCAGTTACTATAATAGCAATCAGCCCCAGCATTTT
TRBV2	-	once	TRBJ1-1	13	CASRLRGNTEAFF	TGTGCCAGCAGGCTCAGGGGGAACACTGAAGCTTTCTTT
TRBV25-1	TRBD1	-	TRBJ2-3	15	CASSDPGTAGDTQYF	TGTGCCAGCAGTGACCCCGGGACAGCTGGGGATACGCAGTATTTT
TRBV27	-	once	TRBJ1-1	13	CASSLLVNTEAFF	TGTGCCAGCAGTCTCCTAGTGAACACTGAAGCTTTCTTT
TRBV3-1/TRBV3-2	-	few	TRBJ1-5	15	CASSQAPPGGQPQHF	TGTGCCAGCAGCCAAGCCCCCCCGGGAGGTCAGCCCCAGCATTTT
TRBV18	-	-	TRBJ1-3	16	CASSAWGGSTGNTIYF	TGTGCCAGCTCCGCATGGGGAGGGTCAACTGGAAACACCATATATTTT
TRBV5-4	TRBD1	few	TRBJ1-1	14	CASSGRTGDPEAFF	TGTGCCAGCAGCGGGCGGACAGGGGATCCTGAAGCTTTCTTT
TRBV5-1	TRBD1	-	TRBJ2-1	14	CASSLEDRGVEQFF	TGCGCCAGCAGCTTGGAGGACAGGGGTGTTGAGCAGTTCTTC
TRBV12-5	-	once	TRBJ1-5	18	CASGSSWRGQYSNQPQHF	TGTGCTAGTGGTTCCAGCTGGCGGGGGCAGTATAGCAATCAGCCCCAGCATTTT
TRBV5-1	-	-	TRBJ1-2	13	CASSQDGEGGYTF	TGCGCCAGCAGCCAGGACGGAGAGGGTGGCTACACCTTC
TRBV6-5	-	once	TRBJ1-2	15	CASTGPSGGPHGYTF	TGTGCCAGCACCGGGCCAAGCGGGGGGCCTCATGGCTACACCTTC
TRBV3-1/TRBV3-2	-	-	TRBJ1-2	14	CASSQSYSTGGYTF	TGTGCCAGCAGCCAATCTTACTCGACGGGTGGCTACACCTTC
TRBV21-1	-	-	TRBJ1-1	16	CASSNPPDRGRAWAFF	TGTGCCAGCAGCAACCCCCCGGACAGGGGTAGGGCGTGGGCTTTCTTT
TRBV6-1	-	-	TRBJ1-6	14	CASSERVRGSPLHF	TGTGCCAGCAGTGAACGAGTCCGGGGGTCACCCCTCCACTTT
TRBV19	-	-	TRBJ1-5	16	CASSIVTLTGNQPQHF	TGTGCCAGTAGTATTGTCACCCTGACAGGCAATCAGCCCCAGCATTTT
TRBV10-3	-	-	TRBJ1-3	15	CAISESSISGNTIYF	TGTGCCATCAGTGAGAGCTCCATCTCTGGAAACACCATATATTTT
TRBV11-1	-	-	TRBJ2-5	12	CASSRGFETQYF	TGTGCCAGCAGCCGGGGGTTTGAGACCCAGTACTTC
TRBV30	-	-	TRBJ1-5	13	CAWSVGGDQPQHF	TGTGCCTGGAGTGTCGGAGGAGATCAGCCCCAGCATTTT
TRBV28	-	-	TRBJ1-2	15	CASRTFAFKQDGYTF	TGTGCCAGCAGGACCTTCGCCTTTAAACAGGACGGCTACACCTTC
TRBV6-1	TRBD1	-	TRBJ1-2	18	CASSDHQTGRRAIYGYTF	TGTGCCAGCAGTGACCATCAGACAGGGAGGAGGGCTATCTATGGCTACACCTTC
TRBV7-9	-	-	TRBJ1-5	14	CASSLAGEGQPQHF	TGTGCCAGCAGCTTAGCAGGGGAGGGTCAGCCCCAGCATTTT
TRBV7-9	-	-	TRBJ1-2	13	CASSLVTTYGYTF	TGTGCCAGCAGCTTAGTGACAACCTATGGCTACACCTTC
TRBV3-1/TRBV3-2	-	-	TRBJ1-3	12	CASSQLRNTIYF	TGTGCCAGCAGCCAACTTAGAAACACCATATATTTT
TRBV6-5	TRBD1	-	TRBJ1-1	13	CASSPPGGSLAFF	TGTGCCAGCAGTCCTCCAGGGGGCTCCTTAGCTTTCTTT
TRBV20-1	TRBD1	-	TRBJ1-5	16	CSASLTGTGETQPQHF	TGCAGTGCTAGTCTCACCGGGACAGGGGAGACTCAGCCCCAGCATTTT
TRBV5-1	TRBD1	once	TRBJ1-3	15	CASSPRQGPGNTIYF	TGCGCCAGCAGTCCCCGACAGGGGCCTGGAAACACCATATATTTT
TRBV19	-	-	TRBJ2-1	15	CASSTGWNSYNEQFF	TGTGCCAGTAGTACAGGGTGGAACTCCTACAATGAGCAGTTCTTC
TRBV19	-	-	TRBJ1-3	15	CASSQQGYSGNTIYF	TGTGCCAGTAGCCAACAGGGTTACTCTGGAAACACCATATATTTT
TRBV5-1	-	-	TRBJ1-1	14	CASSFRDLNTEAFF	TGCGCCAGCAGCTTCAGGGATCTGAACACTGAAGCTTTCTTT
TRBV2	TRBD1	-	TRBJ1-2	16	CASNHPQQTGVYGYTF	TGTGCCAGCAACCACCCACAGCAGACAGGGGTCTATGGCTACACCTTC
TRBV7-6	TRBD1	once	TRBJ2-6	18	CASSFLGQGLPGANVLTF	TGTGCCAGCAGCTTCCTTGGACAGGGCCTCCCTGGGGCCAACGTCCTGACTTTC
TRBV7-9	TRBD1	-	TRBJ1-2	14	CASNEGTGDYGYTF	TGTGCCAGCAACGAAGGGACAGGGGACTATGGCTACACCTTC
TRBV9	TRBD1	few	TRBJ2-2	18	CASSVVSLSGGLTGELFF	TGTGCCAGCAGCGTAGTTTCTCTTTCAGGGGGTTTGACCGGGGAGCTGTTTTTT
TRBV12-3/TRBV12-4	-	-	TRBJ2-2	13	CASSLIDTGELFF	TGTGCCAGCAGTTTAATCGACACCGGGGAGCTGTTTTTT
TRBV18	-	-	TRBJ1-5	14	CASSPPSGDQPQHF	TGTGCCAGCTCACCACCGTCAGGGGATCAGCCCCAGCATTTT
TRBV6-2/TRBV6-3	TRBD1	-	TRBJ2-3	16	CASSYRRTGGTDTQYF	TGTGCCAGCAGTTACCGCCGGACAGGGGGCACAGATACGCAGTATTTT
TRBV6-4	TRBD1	-	TRBJ1-6	18	CASSTGQGTPSYNSPLHF	TGTGCCAGCAGCACGGGACAGGGAACCCCCTCCTATAATTCACCCCTCCACTTT
TRBV2	-	-	TRBJ1-1	11	CASRSGTEAFF	TGTGCCAGCAGGTCCGGTACCGAAGCTTTCTTT
TRBV6-6	TRBD1	-	TRBJ1-1	14	CASSYRDRGYEAFF	TGTGCCAGCAGTTACCGGGACAGGGGATATGAAGCTTTCTTT
TRBV5-1	-	-	TRBJ1-1	14	CASSVIYRNTEAFF	TGCGCCAGCAGCGTCATCTACAGGAACACTGAAGCTTTCTTT
TRBV27	-	-	TRBJ1-2	20	CASSLRPVGGILRGNYGYTF	TGTGCCAGCAGTTTAAGGCCCGTCGGAGGTATTCTCCGGGGGAACTATGGCTACACCTTC
TRBV30	-	-	TRBJ1-1	13	CAWTDSGRTEAFF	TGTGCCTGGACGGACAGTGGACGGACAGAAGCTTTCTTT
TRBV5-1	TRBD2	-	TRBJ2-1	15	CASSPSGVSYNEQFF	TGCGCCAGCAGCCCGAGCGGGGTCTCCTACAATGAGCAGTTCTTC
TRBV7-2	-	-	TRBJ1-1	13	CASSLGGGTKAFF	TGTGCCAGCAGCTTAGGGGGGGGGACAAAAGCTTTCTTT